Listed here is a single TCR beta chain. What it binds is not known. The CDR3 is 16 residues long. Per the germline V gene, CDR1 is SEHNR and CDR2 is FQNEAQ (reference sequence). The V gene end was trimmed by 1 base and the J gene end by 1 base; junction bases not matched to a gene: 2. Construction of the TCRbeta library involved unique molecular identifiers. TCRdb analysed the PCR reads with MiXCR anew, one entry per CDR3 protein. The sample records some 550,000 distinct CDR3 sequences, 23% being singletons. This entry comes from a study of T-cell reconstitution after alpha-beta-depleted transplantation in children. The study, taken as a whole, reports: There were reportedly several hundred expanded graft clones from which alpha-beta T cells came about two months after transplant.

This chain links TRBV7-9 with TRBJ1-5; TRBD1 aligns across 9 bases. Sample: PBMCs, mostly from graft donor cells, taken 360 days after TCRalphabeta/CD19-depleted stem cell transplant. The receptor's source is a boy less than two years old who had a stem cell transplant for acute myeloid leukemia, so the T cells may come from the graft donor. CDR3 bases: TGTGCCAGCAGCTTAGGGGGGACAGGGAGCAATCAGCCCCAGCATTTT. Its translation: CASSLGGTGSNQPQHF.